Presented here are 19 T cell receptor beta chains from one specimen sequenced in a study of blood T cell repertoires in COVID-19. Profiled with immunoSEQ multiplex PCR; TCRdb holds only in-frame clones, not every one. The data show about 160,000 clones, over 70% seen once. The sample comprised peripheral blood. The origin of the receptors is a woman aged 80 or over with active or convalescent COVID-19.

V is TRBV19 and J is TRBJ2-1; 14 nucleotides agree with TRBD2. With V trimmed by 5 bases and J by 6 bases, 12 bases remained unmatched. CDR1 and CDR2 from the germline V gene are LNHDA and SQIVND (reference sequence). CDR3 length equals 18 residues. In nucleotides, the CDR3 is TGTGCCAGTAGTCTTGGACTAGCGGGGGGCCTGTTCCCCAATGAGCAGTTCTTC. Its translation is CASSLGLAGGLFPNEQFF. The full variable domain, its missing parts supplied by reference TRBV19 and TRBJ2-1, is DGGITQSPKYLFRKEGQNVTLSCEQNLNHDAMYWYRQDPGQGLRLIYYSQIVNDFQKGDIAEGYSVSREKKESFPLTVTSAQKNPTAFYLCASSLGLAGGLFPNEQFFGPGTRLTVL.

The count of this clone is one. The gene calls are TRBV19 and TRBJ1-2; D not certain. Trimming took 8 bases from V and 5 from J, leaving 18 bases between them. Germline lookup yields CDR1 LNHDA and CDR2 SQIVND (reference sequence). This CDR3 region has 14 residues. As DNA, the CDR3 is TGTGCCAGTCGGGTGAATAATTCTCCTTATGGCTACACCTTC. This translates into CASRVNNSPYGYTF.

The CDR3 region is CSARDSPRETQYF. For the CDR3, the DNA is TGCAGCGCCCGGGACAGCCCAAGAGAGACCCAGTACTTC. The chain has TRBV29-1 and TRBJ2-5; 7 bases fit TRBD1. The CDR3 runs 13 residues. Germline CDR1 SQVTM, CDR2 ANQGSEA. V dropped 7 bases and J dropped 4; count of bases not matched to a gene: 9. Based on the CDR3 plus reference TRBV29-1 and TRBJ2-5, the full variable domain is SAVISQKPSRDICQRGTSLTIQCQVDSQVTMMFWYRQQPGQSLTLIATANQGSEATYESGFVIDKFPISRPNLTFSTLTVSNMSPEDSSIYLCSARDSPRETQYFGPGTRLLVL.

CDR3 protein: CASSSETGPRVYNEQFF. CDR3 DNA sequence: TGTGCCAGCAGCTCAGAGACAGGGCCCAGAGTTTACAATGAGCAGTTCTTC. The V gene is TRBV11-2, the J gene TRBJ2-1; 7 bases match TRBD1. J was trimmed by 4 bases and V by 4 bases; bases with no gene match: 13. The CDR3 extends over 17 amino acids. Germline V gene lookup returns CDR1 SGHAT and CDR2 FQNNGV.

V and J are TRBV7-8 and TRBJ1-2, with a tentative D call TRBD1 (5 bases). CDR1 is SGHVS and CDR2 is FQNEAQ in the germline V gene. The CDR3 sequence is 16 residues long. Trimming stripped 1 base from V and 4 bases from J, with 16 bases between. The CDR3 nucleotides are TGTGCCAGCAGCTTAGGGGAGGGAGGAAGGGGCTATGGCTACACCTTC. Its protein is CASSLGEGGRGYGYTF.

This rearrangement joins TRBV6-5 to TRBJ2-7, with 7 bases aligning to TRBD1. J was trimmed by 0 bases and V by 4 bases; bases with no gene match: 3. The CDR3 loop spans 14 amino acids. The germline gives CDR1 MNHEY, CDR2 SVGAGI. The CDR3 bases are TGTGCCAGCAGTTCCAGGGACAGCTCCTACGAGCAGTACTTC. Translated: CASSSRDSSYEQYF.

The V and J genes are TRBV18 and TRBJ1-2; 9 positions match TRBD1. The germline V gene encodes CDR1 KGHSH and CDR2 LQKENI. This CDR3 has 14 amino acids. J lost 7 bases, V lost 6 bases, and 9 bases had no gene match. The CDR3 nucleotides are TGTGCCAGCTCCAATCCTGGACAGGGGTCTGGCTACACCTTC. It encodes CASSNPGQGSGYTF.

The CDR3 coding sequence is TGTGCCAGCTCACCACCGCGATGGACCGGGGAGCTGTTTTTT. It is translated as CASSPPRWTGELFF. V usage is TRBV18 and J usage is TRBJ2-2; no firm D call. The CDR3 is 14 residues long. V lost 0 bases to trimming and J lost 5 bases, with 7 bases between them. Germline CDR1 reads KGHSH; CDR2 reads LQKENI. The whole variable domain, filled in from reference TRBV18 and TRBJ2-2, reads NAGVMQNPRHLVRRRGQEARLRCSPMKGHSHVYWYRQLPEEGLKFMVYLQKENIIDESGMPKERFSAEFPKEGPSILRIQQVVRGDSAAYFCASSPPRWTGELFFGEGSRLTVL.

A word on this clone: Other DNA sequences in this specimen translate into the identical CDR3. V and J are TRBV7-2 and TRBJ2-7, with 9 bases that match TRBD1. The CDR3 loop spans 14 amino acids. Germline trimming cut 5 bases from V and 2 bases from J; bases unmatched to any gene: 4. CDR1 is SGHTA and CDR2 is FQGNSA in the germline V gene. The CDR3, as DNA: TGTGCCAGCAGCCCTAGACAGGGGGCCTACGAGCAGTACTTC. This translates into CASSPRQGAYEQYF.

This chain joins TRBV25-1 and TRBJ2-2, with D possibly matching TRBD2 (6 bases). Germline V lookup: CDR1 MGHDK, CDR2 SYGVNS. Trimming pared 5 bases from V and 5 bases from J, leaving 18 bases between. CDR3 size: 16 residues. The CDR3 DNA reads TGTGCCAGCAGTACGCCCCGGGGGACTGGGACCGGGGAGCTGTTTTTT. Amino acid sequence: CASSTPRGTGTGELFF.

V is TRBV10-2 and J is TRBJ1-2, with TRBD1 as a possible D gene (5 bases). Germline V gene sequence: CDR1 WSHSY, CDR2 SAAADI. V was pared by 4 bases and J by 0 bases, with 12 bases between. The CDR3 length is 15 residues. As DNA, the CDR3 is TGCGCCAGCAGTGTCGGGGGGAACTCTAACTATGGCTACACCTTC. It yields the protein CASSVGGNSNYGYTF.

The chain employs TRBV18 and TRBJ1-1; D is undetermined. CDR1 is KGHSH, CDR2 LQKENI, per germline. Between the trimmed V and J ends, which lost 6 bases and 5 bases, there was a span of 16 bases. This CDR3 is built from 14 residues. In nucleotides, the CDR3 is TGTGCCAGCTCTCGGTCGACGAGGGTGACTGAAGCTTTCTTT. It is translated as CASSRSTRVTEAFF.

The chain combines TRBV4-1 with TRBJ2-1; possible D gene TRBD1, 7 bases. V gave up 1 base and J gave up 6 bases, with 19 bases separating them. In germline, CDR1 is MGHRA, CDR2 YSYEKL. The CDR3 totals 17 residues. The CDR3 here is CASSQALAGGILNEQFF. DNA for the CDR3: TGCGCCAGCAGCCAAGCCCTGGCAGGGGGGATACTCAATGAGCAGTTCTTC.

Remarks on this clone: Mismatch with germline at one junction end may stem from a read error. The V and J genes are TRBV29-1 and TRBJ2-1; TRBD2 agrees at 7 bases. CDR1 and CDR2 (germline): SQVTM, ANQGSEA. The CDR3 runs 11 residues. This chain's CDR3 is CIVGGGNEQFF. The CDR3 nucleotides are TGCATCGTTGGGGGGGGGAATGAGCAGTTCTTC.

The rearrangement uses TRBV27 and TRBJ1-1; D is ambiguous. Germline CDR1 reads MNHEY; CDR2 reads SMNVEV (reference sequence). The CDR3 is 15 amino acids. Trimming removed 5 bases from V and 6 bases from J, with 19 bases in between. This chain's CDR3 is CASSPLILRGAEAFF. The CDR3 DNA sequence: TGTGCCAGCAGTCCTCTCATTCTCCGGGGTGCTGAAGCTTTCTTT.

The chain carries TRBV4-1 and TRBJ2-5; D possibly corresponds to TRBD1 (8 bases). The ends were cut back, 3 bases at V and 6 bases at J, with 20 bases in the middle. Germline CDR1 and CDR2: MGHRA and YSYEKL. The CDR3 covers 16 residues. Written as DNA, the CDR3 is TGCGCCAGCAGCCAGGGGGGGCAGGGGGCCTTAAAGACCCAGTACTTC. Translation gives CASSQGGQGALKTQYF.

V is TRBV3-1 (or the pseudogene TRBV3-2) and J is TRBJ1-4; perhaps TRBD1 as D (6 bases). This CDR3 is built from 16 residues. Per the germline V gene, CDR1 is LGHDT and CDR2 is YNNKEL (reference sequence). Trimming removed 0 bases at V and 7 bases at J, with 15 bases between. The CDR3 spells CASSQDGGTLGEKLFF. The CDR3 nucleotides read TGTGCCAGCAGCCAAGATGGTGGGACATTAGGTGAAAAACTGTTTTTT.

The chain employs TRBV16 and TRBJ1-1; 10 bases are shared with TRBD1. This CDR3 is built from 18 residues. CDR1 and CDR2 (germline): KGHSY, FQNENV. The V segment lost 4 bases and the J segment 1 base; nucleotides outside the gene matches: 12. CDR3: CASSPATGGPIKNTEAFF. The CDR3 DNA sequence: TGTGCCAGCAGCCCGGCGACAGGGGGCCCGATAAAGAACACTGAAGCTTTCTTT.

The CDR3 sequence is CAGFSGPYNEQFF. The CDR3 DNA follows: TGTGCCGGCTTTAGCGGACCCTACAATGAGCAGTTCTTC. This chain links TRBV2 with TRBJ2-1, with D maybe TRBD2 (6 bases). CDR3 length equals 13 residues. CDR1 and CDR2 from the germline V gene are SNHLY and FYNNEI. The germline V and J ends were trimmed by 11 bases and 2 bases, with 13 bases remaining between them.